Listed below are T cell receptor beta chains from one sample, sequenced in a study of T cells in Graves' hyperthyroidism and ophthalmopathy. TCRdb re-called the multiplex PCR reads with MiXCR, one entry per CDR3 protein. The data hold fewer than 550,000 distinct CDR3 sequences, with 15% to 19% observed a single time. Input material: blood. The receptors were sampled from a woman between 18 and 29 years old with Graves' hyperthyroidism. Both conserved end residues are part of each CDR3. D genes are given only for firm matches. Clone size is shown for a subset of rows, as once, few, many or a class of expanded clone.

>NA|many|TRBV30|TRBJ2-7
CAWSSASVYEQYF
TGTGCCTGGAGTAGTGCTAGTGTCTACGAGCAGTACTTC
>TRBD1|many|TRBV2|TRBJ1-5
CASREGQGGPNRPQHF
TGTGCCAGCAGGGAGGGACAGGGGGGTCCAAATCGGCCCCAGCATTTT
>TRBD1|few|TRBV19|TRBJ2-5
CASSDRAGNCQYF
TGTGCCAGTTCAGACAGGGCAGGAAACTGCCAGTACTTC
>TRBD2|many|TRBV7-9|TRBJ2-5
CASSPITSVRETQYF
TGTGCCAGCAGCCCAATAACTAGCGTGAGAGAGACCCAGTACTTC
>NA|many|TRBV20-1|TRBJ2-5
CSARAGGMGQETQYF
TGCAGTGCTAGAGCTGGAGGGATGGGGCAAGAGACCCAGTACTTC
>TRBD1|few|TRBV5-1|TRBJ2-6
CASSMTGLVGANVLTF
TGCGCCAGCAGCATGACAGGGTTAGTTGGGGCCAACGTCCTGACTTTC
>NA|many|TRBV12-3/TRBV12-4|TRBJ1-5
CASSSQGPQHF
TGTGCCAGCAGTTCACAGGGTCCCCAGCATTTT
>NA|NA|TRBV4-1|TRBJ2-1
CASSQTWGSEQFF
TGCGCCAGCAGCCAGACCTGGGGGAGCGAGCAGTTCTTC
>NA|few|TRBV9|TRBJ1-2
CASSVDSAPSYGYTF
TGTGCCAGCAGCGTAGACTCAGCCCCTAGCTATGGCTACACCTTC
>NA|many|TRBV7-2|TRBJ1-2
CASSLVYGDSRGYTF
TGTGCCAGCAGCTTAGTTTATGGGGATTCGCGCGGCTACACCTTC
>NA|many|TRBV12-3/TRBV12-4|TRBJ1-2
CASSMGRGSVSGYGYTF
TGTGCCAGCTCCATGGGGAGGGGGTCCGTAAGCGGCTATGGCTACACCTTC
>NA|many|TRBV7-9|TRBJ2-3
CASSFGLNTQYF
TGTGCCAGCAGCTTCGGACTTAATACGCAGTATTTT
>NA|NA|TRBV20-1|TRBJ2-7
CSARRQLAGYEQYF
TGCAGTGCGAGAAGACAGCTAGCTGGCTACGAGCAGTACTTC
>NA|few|TRBV18|TRBJ2-1
CASSSGLLWSSYNEQFF
TGTGCCAGCTCATCCGGACTACTCTGGAGCTCCTACAATGAGCAGTTCTTC
>TRBD1|many|TRBV20-1|TRBJ1-4
CSARDTRGEEKLFF
TGCAGTGCTAGAGATACCAGGGGGGAGGAAAAACTGTTTTTT
>NA|many|TRBV6-1|TRBJ2-1
CASSGLSGFSYNEQFF
TGTGCCAGCAGTGGACTAAGCGGGTTTTCCTACAATGAGCAGTTCTTC
>NA|many|TRBV11-2|TRBJ1-1
CASSQGRSTEAFF
TGTGCCAGCAGCCAAGGGCGTAGCACTGAAGCTTTCTTT
>NA|many|TRBV28|TRBJ2-7
CASSPNYEQYF
TGTGCCAGCAGTCCCAACTACGAGCAGTACTTC
>NA|many|TRBV18|TRBJ2-3
CASSPIMAGTDTQYF
TGTGCCAGCTCACCAATAATGGCTGGCACAGATACGCAGTATTTT
>TRBD1|many|TRBV10-3|TRBJ2-1
CAISPGQSYNEQFF
TGTGCCATCAGCCCGGGACAGTCTTACAATGAGCAGTTCTTC
>NA|NA|TRBV10-3|TRBJ2-1
CATRRDYNEQFF
TGTGCCACCCGGCGGGATTACAATGAGCAGTTCTTC
>NA|NA|TRBV19|TRBJ1-3
CAINLPTIGNTIYF
TGTGCCATTAACCTCCCCACAATTGGAAACACCATATATTTT
>TRBD2|few|TRBV28|TRBJ2-7
CASSLWGGASSYEQYF
TGTGCCAGCAGTTTATGGGGAGGGGCAAGCTCCTACGAGCAGTACTTC
>TRBD1|many|TRBV6-1|TRBJ1-2
CASSSAGGRYGYTF
TGTGCCAGCAGCTCGGCAGGGGGTCGGTATGGCTACACCTTC
>NA|NA|TRBV4-2|TRBJ1-3
CASSQDLPGSGNTIYF
TGTGCCAGCAGCCAAGATTTACCAGGGTCGGGCAACACCATATATTTT
>NA|many|TRBV6-1|TRBJ2-2
CASTGGRGNRVRETGELFF
TGTGCCAGCACCGGGGGCAGGGGCAATCGGGTTCGGGAGACCGGGGAGCTGTTTTTT
>NA|many|TRBV6-1|TRBJ1-6
CASISGLSSYNSPLHF
TGTGCCAGCATCTCGGGGCTTAGCTCCTATAATTCACCCCTCCACTTT
>NA|NA|TRBV11-3|TRBJ1-6
CASSTLENSPLHF
TGTGCCAGCAGCACACTGGAAAATTCACCCCTCCACTTT
>NA|many|TRBV7-3|TRBJ1-2
CASRKGTAGYTF
TGTGCCAGCAGAAAGGGGACCGCGGGCTACACCTTC
>NA|NA|TRBV10-1|TRBJ1-2
CASSGSMTGYGYTF
TGCGCCAGCAGTGGATCTATGACAGGCTATGGCTACACCTTC
>TRBD2|few|TRBV4-1|TRBJ2-5
CASSPAPDVFAGGWETQYF
TGCGCCAGCAGCCCGGCCCCCGACGTCTTCGCGGGAGGTTGGGAGACCCAGTACTTC
>NA|many|TRBV10-3|TRBJ2-3
CAISESTSGADTQYF
TGTGCCATCAGTGAGTCGACATCGGGGGCAGATACGCAGTATTTT
>NA|few|TRBV20-1|TRBJ2-5
CSASATQETQYF
TGCAGTGCGTCGGCAACTCAAGAGACCCAGTACTTC
>NA|few|TRBV29-1|TRBJ1-2
CSVERGSRGYTF
TGCAGCGTTGAGCGGGGGTCGCGTGGCTACACCTTC
>NA|many|TRBV5-1|TRBJ1-2
CASSLDSLGYTF
TGCGCCAGCAGCTTAGACAGCCTTGGCTACACCTTC
>NA|many|TRBV5-1|TRBJ1-5
CASSLEGSNQPQHF
TGCGCCAGCAGCTTGGAAGGGAGCAATCAGCCCCAGCATTTT
>TRBD2|few|TRBV27|TRBJ2-2
CASSKRTSGPPNTGELFF
TGTGCCAGCAGTAAAAGGACTAGCGGGCCCCCGAACACCGGGGAGCTGTTTTTT
>TRBD2|many|TRBV27|TRBJ2-1
CASRWGGGHNEQFF
TGTGCCAGCAGATGGGGGGGGGGTCACAATGAGCAGTTCTTC
>TRBD2|NA|TRBV12-3/TRBV12-4|TRBJ2-5
CASTWGGRGETQYF
TGTGCCAGCACCTGGGGTGGGAGGGGAGAGACCCAGTACTTC
>TRBD1|many|TRBV27|TRBJ2-2
CASNRIGQGDTGELFF
TGTGCCAGCAATAGAATAGGACAGGGCGACACCGGGGAGCTGTTTTTT